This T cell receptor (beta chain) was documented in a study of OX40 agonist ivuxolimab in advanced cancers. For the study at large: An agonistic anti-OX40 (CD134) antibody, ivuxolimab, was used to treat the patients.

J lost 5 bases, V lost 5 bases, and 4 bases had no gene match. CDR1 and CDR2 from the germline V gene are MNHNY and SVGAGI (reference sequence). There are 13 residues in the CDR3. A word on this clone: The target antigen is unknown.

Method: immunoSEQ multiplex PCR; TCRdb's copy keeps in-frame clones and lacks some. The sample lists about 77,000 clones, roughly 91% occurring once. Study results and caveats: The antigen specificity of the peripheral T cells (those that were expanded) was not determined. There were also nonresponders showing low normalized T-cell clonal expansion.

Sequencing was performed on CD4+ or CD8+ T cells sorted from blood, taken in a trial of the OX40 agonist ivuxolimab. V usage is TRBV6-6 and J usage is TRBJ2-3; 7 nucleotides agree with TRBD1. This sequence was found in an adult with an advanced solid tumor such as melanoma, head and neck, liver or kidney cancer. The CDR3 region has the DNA TGTGCCAGCAGTAGACAGGGTAAAGATACGCAGTATTTT. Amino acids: CASSRQGKDTQYF.